This note documents a single T cell receptor (beta chain) sequence. Different DNA sequences within this sample yield the same CDR3. These data originate in a study of shared clonotypes between healthy human individuals. Once extracted for a subset, genomic DNA was divided evenly among several immunoSEQ plates. Around 30,000 T cell genomes, or about 290 ng DNA, went into unsorted PBMC replicate PCRs. Unsorted PBMC DNA was sequenced on ten immunoSEQ deep assay plates. The method was immunoSEQ multiplex PCR; TCRdb's version includes in-frame clones alone and lacks a portion of them. In the table there are hundreds of thousands of clones, about 76% of which are singletons. There were no recent acute infections or vaccinations among the donors, who were healthy HIV-negative adults. The CDR3 loop spans 12 amino acids. The V gene end was trimmed by 4 bases and the J gene end by 8 bases; junction bases not matched to a gene: 2. Germline V lookup: CDR1 MDHEN, CDR2 SYDVKM.

V gene TRBV28 combines with J gene TRBJ2-3, with 8 bases matching TRBD1. This receptor was obtained from a woman aged 40 to 55 in good health. Some clones in this sample may be carry-over from other donors' samples. The sequenced sample was PBMCs. The CDR3 coding sequence is TGTGCCAGCAGTTCGCAGGGGGCTACGCAGTATTTT. It encodes CASSSQGATQYF.